Below are 8 T cell receptor beta chains sequenced from a single sample in a study of T cells in women clearing cervical HPV infection (dated by TCRdb to 2016 to 2019). Library method: the immunoSEQ multiplex PCR assay. This immuneACCESS table, as held by TCRdb, lists in-frame sequences with V and J called but not all clones. Of the missing ones, under half trace to an unresolved V gene in checked studies; the others have no known cause. This sample's table lists about 15,000 clones. About 10% of the sample lies in the top ten. The specimen was blood buffy coat. Source of these receptors: a woman aged 18-69 years with a cervical HPV16 infection that either progressed to CIN3+ or cleared (not recorded which).

A remark on this clone: The read stops 3 residues short of the end of the CDR3; the missing end is completed from the germline J gene. The V gene is TRBV29-1, the J gene TRBJ1-1, with a possible D match to TRBD1 (5 bases). Germline V gene lookup returns CDR1 SQVTM and CDR2 ANQGSEA. Trimming shortened V by 0 bases and J by 5 bases, and 25 bases separated the two germline ends. The CDR3 sequence is 18 residues long. CDR3 bases read: TGCAGCGTTGAAGAAAGGAGGGGATTCTCAGGGAAGTCGACTGAA. This sequence encodes CSVEERRGFSGKSTE. The whole CDR3 sequence reads CSVEERRGFSGKSTEAFF.

Of note for this clone: The CDR3 is cut off 3 residues early in the read; its end comes from the germline J gene. The J gene is TRBJ1-6, the V gene TRBV6-2 or TRBV6-3; D may be TRBD1 (6 bases). Germline V gives CDR1 MNHEY, CDR2 SVGEGT. Trimming removed 2 bases from V and 9 bases from J, with 14 bases in between. CDR3 length equals 15 residues. CDR3 bases read: TGTGCCAGCAGTTACGGATCCACAGGGTTTTCACCC. This encodes CASSYGSTGFSP. The whole CDR3 sequence reads CASSYGSTGFSPLHF.

On this clone: The sequence runs out 3 residues before the end of the CDR3; the remainder is reconstructed from the germline J gene. The chain recombines TRBV5-8 with TRBJ2-1, with D maybe TRBD2 (7 bases). V was cut by 1 base and J by 2 bases, with 10 bases left in between. This CDR3 region has 15 residues. Germline CDR1 SGHTS, CDR2 YDEGEE. The CDR3 sequence is CASSLRGGTYNEQFF. CDR3 DNA, as far as it was read: TGTGCCAGCAGCTTGAGGGGGGGGACCTACAATGAG.

CDR3 bases read: TGTGCCTGGAGCCTCAATCAAGGGGAA. It specifies CAWSLNQGE. The entire CDR3 is CAWSLNQGEAFF. The V and J genes are TRBV30 and TRBJ1-1; D not certain. Read sequence stops 3 residues before the CDR3 end, and the germline J gene provides the missing end. From germline, CDR1 is GTSNPN and CDR2 SVGIG (reference sequence). The CDR3 loop spans 12 amino acids. Filled out from reference TRBV30 and TRBJ1-1, the complete variable domain reads SQTIHQWPATLVQPVGSPLSLECTVEGTSNPNLYWYRQAAGRGLQLLFYSVGIGQISSEVPQNLSASRPQDRQFILSSKKLLLSDSGFYLCAWSLNQGEAFFGQGTRLTVV.

Comment on this clone: The observed sequence ends 3 residues before the CDR3 terminus, with the missing tail filled in from the germline J gene. This chain connects TRBV7-6 to TRBJ1-1, with 7 nucleotides matching TRBD1. The CDR3 is made up of 16 amino acids. Germline loops: CDR1 SGHVS, CDR2 FNYEAQ. J lost 0 bases, V lost 5 bases, and 9 bases had no gene match. The CDR3 here is CASSNRQGRMNTEAFF. The DNA read from the CDR3 is TGTGCCAGCAGCAATCGACAGGGTAGGATGAACACTGAA.

Comments on this clone: The read gets to within 3 residues of the CDR3 end, and the germline J gene fills in the rest. The gene calls are TRBV29-1 and TRBJ2-2; 9 bases match TRBD1. The V gene's germline CDR1 is SQVTM and CDR2 ANQGSEA. J gave up 7 bases and V 4 bases, and 13 bases lay outside the gene matches. The CDR3 totals 16 residues. CDR3 DNA (partial): TGCAGCGTTGTAGGAAATATAGGACAGGGGCACGGGGAG. Encoded protein: CSVVGNIGQGHGE. The whole CDR3 is CSVVGNIGQGHGELFF.

With regard to this clone: From the germline J gene comes the end of the CDR3, since the read stops 3 residues before it. The chain joins TRBV7-3 to TRBJ2-2, with D possibly being TRBD1 (7 bases). The CDR3 length is 15 residues. Trimming left V 6 bases short and J 2 bases short, with 13 bases between. Germline assignment: CDR1 SGHTA and CDR2 FQGTGA. The CDR3 loop reads CASSNRGGNTGELFF. CDR3 bases read: TGTGCCAGCAGTAACAGGGGAGGCAACACCGGGGAG.

Details on this clone: The CDR3 end falls 3 residues outside the read, so it is completed with the germline J gene. This sequence joins TRBV18 and TRBJ2-1, with D possibly being TRBD2 (6 bases). Trimming left V 6 bases short and J 8 bases short, with 17 bases between. The germline V gene encodes CDR1 KGHSH and CDR2 LQKENI. This CDR3 is 14 amino acids long. The DNA read from the CDR3 is TGTGCCAGCTCCCCGGGACTGGGGTTCGATGAG. This encodes CASSPGLGFDE. The full-length CDR3 reads as CASSPGLGFDEQFF.